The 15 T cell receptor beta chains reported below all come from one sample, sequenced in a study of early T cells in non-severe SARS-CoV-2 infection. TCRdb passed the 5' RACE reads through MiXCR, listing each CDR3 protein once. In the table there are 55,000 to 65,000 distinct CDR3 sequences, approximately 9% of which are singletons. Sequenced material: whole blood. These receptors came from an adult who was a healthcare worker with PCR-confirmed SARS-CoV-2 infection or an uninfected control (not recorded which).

The CDR3 DNA follows: TGTGCCAGCAGCTTAGACGGGGCGGCAATAGGCATTCAGTACTTC. This sequence encodes CASSLDGAAIGIQYF. The chain uses TRBV7-9 and TRBJ2-4; D could derive from TRBD1 or TRBD2 (5 bases each). Trimming left V 1 base short and J 9 bases short, with 16 bases between. The length of the CDR3 is 15 residues. The germline gives CDR1 SEHNR, CDR2 FQNEAQ (reference sequence).

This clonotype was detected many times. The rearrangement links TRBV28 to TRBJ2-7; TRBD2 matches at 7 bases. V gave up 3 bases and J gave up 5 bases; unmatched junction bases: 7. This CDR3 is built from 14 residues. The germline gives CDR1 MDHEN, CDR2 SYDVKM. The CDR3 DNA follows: TGTGCCAGCAGTTTTCTGTGGGAGGGCAACGAGCAGTACTTC. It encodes CASSFLWEGNEQYF. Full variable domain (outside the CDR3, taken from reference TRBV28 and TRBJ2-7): DVKVTQSSRYLVKRTGEKVFLECVQDMDHENMFWYRQDPGLGLRLIYFSYDVKMKEKGDIPEGYSVSREKKERFSLILESASTNQTSMYLCASSFLWEGNEQYFGPGTRLTVT.

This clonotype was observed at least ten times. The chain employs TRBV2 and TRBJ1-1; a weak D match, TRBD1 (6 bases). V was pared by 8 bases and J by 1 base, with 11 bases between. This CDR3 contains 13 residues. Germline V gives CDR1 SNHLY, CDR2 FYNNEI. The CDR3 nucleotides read TGTGCCAGCCTAACACAGGGGAACACTGAAGCTTTCTTT. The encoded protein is CASLTQGNTEAFF.

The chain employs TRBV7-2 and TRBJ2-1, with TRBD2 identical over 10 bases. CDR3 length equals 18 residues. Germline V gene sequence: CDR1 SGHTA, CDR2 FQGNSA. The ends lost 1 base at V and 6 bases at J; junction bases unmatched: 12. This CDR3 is CASSLDLAGVVTSNEQFF. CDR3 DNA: TGTGCCAGCAGCTTAGATCTAGCGGGAGTCGTTACTAGCAATGAGCAGTTCTTC.

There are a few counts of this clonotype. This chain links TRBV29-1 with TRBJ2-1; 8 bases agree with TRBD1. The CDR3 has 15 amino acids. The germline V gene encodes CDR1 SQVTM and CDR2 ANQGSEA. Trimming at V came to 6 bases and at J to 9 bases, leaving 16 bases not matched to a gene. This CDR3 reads CSVRTPGQESGEQFF. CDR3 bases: TGCAGCGTCAGAACTCCGGGACAGGAGTCTGGTGAGCAGTTCTTC.

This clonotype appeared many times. This CDR3 reads CASKGGSSSEAFF. CDR3 bases: TGTGCCAGCAAGGGGGGCTCCAGTAGTGAAGCTTTCTTT. The rearrangement joins TRBV28 to TRBJ1-1; perhaps TRBD1 as D (6 bases). The V gene lost 7 bases and the J gene lost 7 bases, with 16 bases spanning the gap. This CDR3 is built from 13 residues. Germline V gives CDR1 MDHEN, CDR2 SYDVKM.

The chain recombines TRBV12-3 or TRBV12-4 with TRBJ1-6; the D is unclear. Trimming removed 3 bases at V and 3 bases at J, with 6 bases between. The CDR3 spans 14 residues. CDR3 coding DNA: TGTGCCAGCAGTTTGAGTGTCTATAATTCACCCCTCCACTTT. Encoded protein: CASSLSVYNSPLHF.

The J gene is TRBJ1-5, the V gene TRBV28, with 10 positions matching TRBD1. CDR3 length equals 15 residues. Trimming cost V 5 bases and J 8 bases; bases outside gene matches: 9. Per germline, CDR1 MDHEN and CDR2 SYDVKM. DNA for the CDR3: TGTGCCAGCAGTCACGGGACAGGGGACGGAGAGCCCCAGCATTTT. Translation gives CASSHGTGDGEPQHF.

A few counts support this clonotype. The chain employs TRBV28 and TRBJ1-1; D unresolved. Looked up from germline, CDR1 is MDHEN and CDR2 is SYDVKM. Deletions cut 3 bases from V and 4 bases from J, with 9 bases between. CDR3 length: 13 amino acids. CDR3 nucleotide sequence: TGTGCCAGCAGTTTGGTCTTGGCCACTGAAGCTTTCTTT. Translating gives CASSLVLATEAFF.

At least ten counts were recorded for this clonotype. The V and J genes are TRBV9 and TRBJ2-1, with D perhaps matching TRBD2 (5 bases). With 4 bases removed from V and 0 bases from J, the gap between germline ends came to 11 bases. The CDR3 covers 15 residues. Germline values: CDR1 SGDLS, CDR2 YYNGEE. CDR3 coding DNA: TGTGCCAGCAGCAGGACTCCTACCTCCTACAATGAGCAGTTCTTC. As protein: CASSRTPTSYNEQFF.

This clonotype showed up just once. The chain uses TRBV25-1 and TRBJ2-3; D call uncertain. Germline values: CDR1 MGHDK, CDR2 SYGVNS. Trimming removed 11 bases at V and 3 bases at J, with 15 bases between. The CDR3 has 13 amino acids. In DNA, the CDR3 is TGTGCCCTCCCCCGGGTTTTGACAGATACGCAGTATTTT. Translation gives CALPRVLTDTQYF.

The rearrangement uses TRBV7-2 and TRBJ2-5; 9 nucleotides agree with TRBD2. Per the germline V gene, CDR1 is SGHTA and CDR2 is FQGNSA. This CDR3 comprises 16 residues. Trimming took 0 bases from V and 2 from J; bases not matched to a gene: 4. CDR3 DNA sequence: TGTGCCAGCAGCTTAGCTCCTAGCGGGACGCAAGAGACCCAGTACTTC. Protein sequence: CASSLAPSGTQETQYF.

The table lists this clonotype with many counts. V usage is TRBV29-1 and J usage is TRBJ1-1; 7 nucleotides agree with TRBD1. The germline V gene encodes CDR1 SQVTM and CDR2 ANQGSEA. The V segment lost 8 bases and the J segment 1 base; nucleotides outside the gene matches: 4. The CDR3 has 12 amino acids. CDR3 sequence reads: CSLGTANTEAFF. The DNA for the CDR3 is TGCAGCTTGGGGACAGCGAACACTGAAGCTTTCTTT.

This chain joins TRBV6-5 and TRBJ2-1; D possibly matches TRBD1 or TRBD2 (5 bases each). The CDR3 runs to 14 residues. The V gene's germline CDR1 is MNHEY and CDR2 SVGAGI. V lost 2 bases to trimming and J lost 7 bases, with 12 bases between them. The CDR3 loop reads CASSYRRDANEQFF. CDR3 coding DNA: TGTGCCAGCAGTTACCGCCGGGACGCTAATGAGCAGTTCTTC.

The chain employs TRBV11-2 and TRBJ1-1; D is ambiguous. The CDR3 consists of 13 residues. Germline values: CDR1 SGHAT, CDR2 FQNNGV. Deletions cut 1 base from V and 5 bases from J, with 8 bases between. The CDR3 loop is CASSLGGLTEAFF. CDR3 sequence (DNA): TGTGCCAGCAGCTTAGGAGGGCTTACTGAAGCTTTCTTT.